This T cell receptor (beta chain) was documented in a study of shared clonotypes between healthy human individuals. J was trimmed by 1 base and V by 6 bases; bases with no gene match: 7. The CDR3 extends over 16 amino acids. Germline CDR1 is MDHEN and CDR2 is SYDVKM. Here immunoSEQ multiplex PCR was the method, and the copy in TCRdb shows in-frame clones only, minus some. This sample has 2 million to 2.5 million clones; about 93% occur once, and the top ten carry approximately 1.7%. The naive CD8 fraction comprised CD45RO-negative cells positively selected for CCR7 and excluded terminally differentiated effector memory CD45RA+ cells.

The clonotype originates from a man in his late teens or twenties in good health. Some clones in this sample may be carry-over from other donors' samples. This chain connects TRBV28 to TRBJ2-2, with TRBD1 matching 8 bases. The specimen sequenced was naive CD8+ T cells from PBMCs. CDR3 DNA: TGTGCCAGCAGCCCCGGGACAGGAGAGAACACCGGGGAGCTGTTTTTT. This codes for CASSPGTGENTGELFF.